These T cell receptor beta chains were read from a single sample in a study of response to subunit inactivated influenza vaccine. TCRdb reprocessed the RT-PCR reads with MiXCR, giving one entry per CDR3 protein. Of about 480,000 distinct CDR3 sequences in the sample, 25% are singletons; the top ten hold 1.9%. The specimen comprised CD4+ T cells sorted from PBMCs, sampled 4 to 6 days after vaccination. The receptors stem from a man aged 50-60 years who received an inactivated influenza vaccine. Each CDR3 is given with its conserved first and last residue. Each record gives: clone size, V gene, J gene, D gene, CDR3 protein, CDR3 DNA. A D gene is named only where the DNA matches it firmly. Only part of the rows carry a size: once, few, many, or a class if the clone is expanded.

abundance: few; v_gene: TRBV11-2; j_gene: TRBJ2-1; d_gene: TRBD2; CDR3aa: CASSFRVAGSSYNEQFF; CDR3nt: TGTGCCAGCAGCTTTAGAGTAGCGGGCAGCTCCTACAATGAGCAGTTCTTC
abundance: few; v_gene: TRBV5-1; j_gene: TRBJ2-5; d_gene: NA; CDR3aa: CASSSGGGLKETQYF; CDR3nt: TGCGCCAGCAGCTCCGGTGGGGGCCTGAAAGAGACCCAGTACTTC
abundance: NA; v_gene: TRBV5-1; j_gene: TRBJ2-4; d_gene: NA; CDR3aa: CASSLSPVRRDIQYF; CDR3nt: TGCGCCAGCAGCTTGTCCCCGGTCCGTCGGGACATTCAGTACTTC
abundance: NA; v_gene: TRBV10-3; j_gene: TRBJ2-7; d_gene: NA; CDR3aa: CATDKGKGYEQYF; CDR3nt: TGTGCCACCGACAAGGGGAAAGGCTACGAGCAGTACTTC
abundance: few; v_gene: TRBV20-1; j_gene: TRBJ2-7; d_gene: NA; CDR3aa: CSARALTGVDEQYF; CDR3nt: TGCAGTGCTAGAGCCCTTACGGGAGTCGACGAGCAGTACTTC
abundance: NA; v_gene: TRBV11-2; j_gene: TRBJ2-7; d_gene: NA; CDR3aa: CASSLVTLLYEQYF; CDR3nt: TGTGCCAGCAGCTTAGTTACGCTCCTCTACGAGCAGTACTTC
abundance: NA; v_gene: TRBV6-2/TRBV6-3; j_gene: TRBJ1-1; d_gene: TRBD1; CDR3aa: CASSIGTGGTMNTEAFF; CDR3nt: TGTGCCAGCAGTATCGGGACAGGGGGAACCATGAACACTGAAGCTTTCTTT
abundance: few; v_gene: TRBV29-1; j_gene: TRBJ1-2; d_gene: NA; CDR3aa: CSVIKQQGDGYTF; CDR3nt: TGCAGCGTTATAAAACAACAGGGTGATGGCTACACCTTC
abundance: few; v_gene: TRBV7-3; j_gene: TRBJ2-4; d_gene: NA; CDR3aa: CASSPSGGKNIQYF; CDR3nt: TGTGCCAGCAGCCCCAGTGGGGGGAAAAACATTCAGTACTTC
abundance: few; v_gene: TRBV25-1; j_gene: TRBJ1-2; d_gene: NA; CDR3aa: CASSARGPYYGYTF; CDR3nt: TGTGCCAGCAGTGCACGGGGACCGTACTATGGCTACACCTTC
abundance: NA; v_gene: TRBV4-1; j_gene: TRBJ2-1; d_gene: TRBD2; CDR3aa: CASSQDSAPGLASYNEQFF; CDR3nt: TGCGCCAGCAGCCAAGATTCAGCACCGGGACTAGCTTCCTACAATGAGCAGTTCTTC
abundance: few; v_gene: TRBV5-5; j_gene: TRBJ2-1; d_gene: NA; CDR3aa: CASSSRLGGFDEQFF; CDR3nt: TGTGCCAGCAGCTCCCGCCTTGGAGGGTTCGATGAGCAGTTCTTC
abundance: NA; v_gene: TRBV6-5; j_gene: TRBJ2-7; d_gene: TRBD1; CDR3aa: CASTSRRTGSYEQYF; CDR3nt: TGTGCCAGCACTTCCCGTAGGACAGGATCCTACGAGCAGTACTTC